The 12 T cell receptor beta chains listed next were all sequenced from one sample in a study of PD-L1 blockade in urothelial cancer. Time point of the sample: pretreatment peripheral blood. The method was immunoSEQ multiplex PCR; TCRdb's version includes in-frame clones alone and lacks a portion of them. Here the sample spans approximately 94,000 clones, around 90% being singletons. The sample consisted of PBMCs, taken around atezolizumab (anti-PD-L1) treatment. The source of these receptors is a man aged 55 to 70 with urothelial cancer.

This chain uses TRBV6-5 with TRBJ2-6; D is perhaps TRBD1 (5 bases). The CDR3 sequence is 15 residues long. Germline-derived CDR1 and CDR2 are MNHEY and SVGAGI. Between the trimmed V and J ends, which lost 2 bases and 0 bases, there was a span of 5 bases. CDR3 in amino acids: CASSYDSSGANVLTF. The CDR3 DNA is TGTGCCAGCAGTTACGACAGCTCTGGGGCCAACGTCCTGACTTTC.

The rearrangement uses TRBV19 and TRBJ2-7; TRBD2 agrees at 8 bases. V dropped 6 bases and J dropped 4; count of bases not matched to a gene: 11. The CDR3 has 15 residues. Germline lookup yields CDR1 LNHDA and CDR2 SQIVND (reference sequence). In nucleotides, the CDR3 is TGTGCCAGTAGACAATCTAGCGGGCTACTTTACGAGCAGTACTTC. Encoded protein: CASRQSSGLLYEQYF. Variable domain in full (rest from reference TRBV19 and TRBJ2-7): DGGITQSPKYLFRKEGQNVTLSCEQNLNHDAMYWYRQDPGQGLRLIYYSQIVNDFQKGDIAEGYSVSREKKESFPLTVTSAQKNPTAFYLCASRQSSGLLYEQYFGPGTRLTVT.

The chain employs TRBV6-6 and TRBJ1-1; 7 bases match TRBD1. J gave up 10 bases and V 6 bases, and 14 bases lay outside the gene matches. Germline V gene lookup returns CDR1 MNHNY and CDR2 SVGAGI (reference sequence). The CDR3 extends over 14 amino acids. The CDR3 bases are TGTGCCAGCAGCCGTCGGGACAGACGAGGGTCAGCTTTCTTT. Encoded protein: CASSRRDRRGSAFF.

The chain combines TRBV19 with TRBJ2-2; D possibly corresponds to TRBD1 (6 bases). The CDR3 is 16 residues long. Trimming shortened V by 2 bases and J by 2 bases, and 12 bases separated the two germline ends. The germline gives CDR1 LNHDA, CDR2 SQIVND (reference sequence). CDR3 in amino acids: CASSIWGHQNTGELFF. CDR3 bases: TGTGCCAGTAGTATATGGGGGCATCAAAACACCGGGGAGCTGTTTTTT.

The J gene is TRBJ2-1, the V gene TRBV6-6; no definite D call. V was trimmed by 9 bases and J by 7 bases, leaving 13 bases between them. Germline CDR1 and CDR2: MNHNY and SVGAGI (reference sequence). There are 12 residues in the CDR3. The CDR3 DNA is TGTGCCAGTTCCAGGTCTGGGAATGAGCAGTTCTTC. This codes for CASSRSGNEQFF.

The rearrangement uses TRBV5-1 and TRBJ2-7; possibly TRBD1 for D (6 bases). Germline lookup yields CDR1 SGHRS and CDR2 YFSETQ. This CDR3 is 17 amino acids long. The V gene lost 1 base and the J gene lost 2 bases, with 19 bases spanning the gap. In nucleotides, the CDR3 is TGCGCCAGCAGCTTGACTGCCGACAGGCTACTAACCTACGAGCAGTACTTC. Amino acid sequence: CASSLTADRLLTYEQYF.

A few counts support this clone. V gene TRBV27 combines with J gene TRBJ1-5, with a tentative D call TRBD1 (5 bases). The CDR3 is 14 amino acids. Trimming took 6 bases from V and 7 from J, leaving 16 bases between them. In germline, CDR1 is MNHEY, CDR2 SMNVEV (reference sequence). The CDR3 DNA reads TGTGCCAGCAGCATGGGGGGGAGTGAGCAGCCCCAGCATTTT. This encodes CASSMGGSEQPQHF.

The CDR3 spells CASSEAGGTEAFF. DNA of the CDR3: TGCGCCAGCAGTGAAGCGGGGGGCACTGAAGCTTTCTTT. The J gene is TRBJ1-1, the V gene TRBV10-1; the D gene is possibly TRBD1 (5 bases). Germline-derived CDR1 and CDR2 are WNHNN and SYGVQD (reference sequence). V lost 3 bases, J lost 4 bases, and 9 bases lay in between. The CDR3 consists of 13 residues.

The V call is TRBV5-4, the J call TRBJ2-3; 7 nucleotides match TRBD2. Germline V gene data show CDR1 as SGHNT and CDR2 as YYREEE (reference sequence). The CDR3 is 16 residues long. J was trimmed by 5 bases and V by 3 bases; bases with no gene match: 12. For the CDR3, the DNA is TGTGCCAGCAGCTGGGGAGGAAGCGGGGCGGGAGATACGCAGTATTTT. It specifies CASSWGGSGAGDTQYF.

The chain recombines TRBV6-5 with TRBJ2-7; 8 bases line up with TRBD2. In germline, CDR1 is MNHEY, CDR2 SVGAGI. The CDR3 extends over 16 amino acids. V shed 0 bases and J 0 bases; nucleotides not matched to a gene: 4. This chain's CDR3 is CASSYSGGTSSYEQYF. The DNA for the CDR3 is TGTGCCAGCAGTTACTCGGGCGGGACTAGCTCCTACGAGCAGTACTTC.

The rearrangement joins TRBV28 to TRBJ2-1; D gene unclear. This CDR3 has 16 residues. Trimming removed 7 bases at V and 3 bases at J, with 19 bases between. Germline V gene lookup returns CDR1 MDHEN and CDR2 SYDVKM. The CDR3 here is CASTSSSAAVYNEQFF. CDR3 sequence (DNA): TGTGCCAGCACTTCCTCGTCGGCGGCGGTCTACAATGAGCAGTTCTTC.

This chain uses TRBV6-5 with TRBJ1-6; D is possibly TRBD1 (5 bases). The CDR3 extends over 14 amino acids. Germline CDR1 MNHEY, CDR2 SVGAGI. Trimming took 6 bases from V and 9 from J, leaving 15 bases between them. DNA for the CDR3: TGTGCCAGCAGCCTACCGGGAGGGGTTTCACCCCTCCACTTT. It is translated as CASSLPGGVSPLHF.